This passage covers 10 T cell receptor beta chains from one sample sequenced in a study of T-cell memory formation after mild COVID-19. TCRdb called the 5' RACE reads again in MiXCR, with one record for every CDR3 protein. The table includes around 160,000 distinct CDR3 sequences, approximately 10% detected once. Source material: PBMCs or a T cell subset sorted from them (not recorded which). The origin of the receptors is a man younger than 30 who had mild COVID-19 (a few samples of this study predate the infection). Cell type and time point are not known.

In this sample, this clonotype turned up many times. V is TRBV12-3 or TRBV12-4 and J is TRBJ2-3; TRBD2 might be the D (6 bases). CDR3 length: 11 residues. V gave up 6 bases and J gave up 9 bases, with 10 bases separating them. The CDR3 DNA reads as TGTGCCAGCAGCTCGGGGAGGACGCAGTATTTT. It encodes CASSSGRTQYF.

This clonotype has only a few counts. The genes are TRBV25-1 and TRBJ1-2, with 7 nucleotides matching TRBD1. The V gene's germline CDR1 is MGHDK and CDR2 SYGVNS. The CDR3 covers 16 residues. V lost 4 bases to trimming and J lost 2 bases; unmatched junction nucleotides: 10. CDR3 amino acids: CASSAQRTGRNYGYTF. The CDR3 region has the DNA TGTGCCAGCAGTGCGCAAAGGACAGGCCGGAACTATGGCTACACCTTC.

The chain combines TRBV7-9 with TRBJ1-1, with no clear D. The CDR3 contains 15 residues. V gave up 4 bases and J gave up 5 bases, with 17 bases separating them. Germline CDR1 and CDR2: SEHNR and FQNEAQ (reference sequence). The CDR3 is CASSSIAGQGTEAFF. The DNA of the CDR3 is TGTGCCAGCAGCTCCATCGCGGGCCAAGGGACTGAAGCTTTCTTT.

The sample holds a few counts of this clonotype. The rearrangement links TRBV5-6 to TRBJ2-5, with no clear D. There are 15 residues in the CDR3. The germline V gene has CDR1 SGHDT and CDR2 YYEEEE. Trimming removed 1 base at V and 4 bases at J, with 14 bases between. The CDR3 DNA is TGTGCCAGCAGCTTGTTTTCTGGCAGACGAGAGACCCAGTACTTC. It specifies CASSLFSGRRETQYF.

CDR3 coding DNA: TGTGCCAGCACCCTGCAGCCGGCGACGGTAGATACGCAGTATTTT. This translates into CASTLQPATVDTQYF. V and J are TRBV5-5 and TRBJ2-3; D ambiguous. V was pared by 6 bases and J by 5 bases, with 19 bases between. The germline gives CDR1 SGHKS, CDR2 YYEKEE (reference sequence). The CDR3 is 15 amino acids. The variable domain in full, completed from reference TRBV5-5 and TRBJ2-3, reads DAGVTQSPTHLIKTRGQQVTLRCSPISGHKSVSWYQQVLGQGPQFIFQYYEKEERGRGNFPDRFSARQFPNYSSELNVNALLLGDSALYLCASTLQPATVDTQYFGPGTRLTVL.

J is TRBJ1-6 and V is TRBV2; D is unresolved. Trimming removed 6 bases at V and 10 bases at J, with 16 bases between. The CDR3 spans 14 residues. The germline V gene has CDR1 SNHLY and CDR2 FYNNEI. The chain's CDR3 is CASSVRNSESPLHF. CDR3 DNA sequence: TGTGCCAGCAGCGTCCGGAACTCGGAGTCACCCCTCCACTTT. The full variable domain, rest sourced from reference TRBV2 and TRBJ1-6, is EPEVTQTPSHQVTQMGQEVILRCVPISNHLYFYWYRQILGQKVEFLVSFYNNEISEKSEIFDDQFSVERPDGSNFTLKIRSTKLEDSAMYFCASSVRNSESPLHFGNGTRLTVT.

The V gene is TRBV20-1, the J gene TRBJ1-2; a possible D gene is TRBD1 (5 bases). Germline assignment: CDR1 DFQATT and CDR2 SNEGSKA (reference sequence). This CDR3 has 14 amino acids. Trimming took 2 bases from V and 2 from J, leaving 12 bases between them. The CDR3 protein is CSARTEGLNYGYTF. The CDR3 region has the DNA TGCAGTGCTAGAACCGAGGGACTGAACTATGGCTACACCTTC.

The V gene is TRBV20-1, the J gene TRBJ2-5; D is perhaps TRBD1 (5 bases). V was trimmed by 6 bases and J by 3 bases, leaving 20 bases between them. Germline V CDR1 and CDR2: DFQATT, SNEGSKA (reference sequence). The CDR3 consists of 15 residues. CDR3 in DNA: TGCAGTGCCCTGGGGCCCCAATACTCCGAAGAGACCCAGTACTTC. Its translation is CSALGPQYSEETQYF.

This clonotype was found once. The chain employs TRBV7-2 and TRBJ2-1, with D tentatively TRBD1 (6 bases). The CDR3 has 15 residues. Germline V CDR1 and CDR2: SGHTA, FQGNSA. V lost 1 base and J 7 bases, leaving 14 bases between the germline ends. The CDR3 coding sequence is TGTGCCAGCAGCTTAGTAGGATTCGGGACAAATGAGCAGTTCTTC. Encoded protein: CASSLVGFGTNEQFF.

This clonotype has a handful of counts. This CDR3 is CASSLRGGPNTGELFF. The DNA of the CDR3 is TGTGCCAGCAGCTTACGTGGGGGCCCGAACACCGGGGAGCTGTTTTTT. The chain uses TRBV7-6 and TRBJ2-2; the D gene is possibly TRBD1 (6 bases). V was cut by 2 bases and J by 0 bases, with 10 bases left in between. CDR3 length: 16 amino acids. Germline V gene lookup returns CDR1 SGHVS and CDR2 FNYEAQ.